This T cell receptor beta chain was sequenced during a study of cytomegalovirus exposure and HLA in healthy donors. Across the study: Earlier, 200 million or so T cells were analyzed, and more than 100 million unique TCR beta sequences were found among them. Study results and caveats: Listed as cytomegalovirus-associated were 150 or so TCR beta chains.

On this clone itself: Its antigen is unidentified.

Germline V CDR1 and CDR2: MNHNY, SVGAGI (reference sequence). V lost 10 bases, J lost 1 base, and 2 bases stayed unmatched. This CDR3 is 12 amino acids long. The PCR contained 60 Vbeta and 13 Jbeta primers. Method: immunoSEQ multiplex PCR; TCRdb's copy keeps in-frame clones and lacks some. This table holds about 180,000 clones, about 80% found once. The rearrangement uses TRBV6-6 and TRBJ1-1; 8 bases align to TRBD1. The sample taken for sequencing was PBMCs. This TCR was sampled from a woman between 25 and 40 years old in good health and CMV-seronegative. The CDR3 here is CATGTGNTEAFF. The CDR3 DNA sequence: TGTGCCACCGGGACAGGGAACACTGAAGCTTTCTTT.